This T cell receptor (beta chain) was retrieved from a study of blood T cell repertoires in COVID-19. Study summary: The United States, Italy and Spain provided the acute and convalescent COVID-19 samples.

CDR1 is SGHVS and CDR2 is FNYEAQ in the germline V gene. V was shortened by 2 bases and J by 6 bases, with 20 bases between the two germline ends. This CDR3 contains 17 residues. Participants' reported clinical history set cohort assignment. Original processing methods: Amplification of reference gene primers provided the estimated nucleated cell counts. Clones were sequenced by immunoSEQ multiplex PCR, and TCRdb holds only the in-frame ones, with some missing. V and J calls and clone size follow that table, whereas D and trimming were derived from the DNA. The table includes approximately 200,000 clones, around 85% detected once.

Specimen: PBMCs or T cells enriched from blood (not recorded which). The origin of this receptor is a woman in her forties with acute COVID-19. The V call is TRBV7-6, the J call TRBJ2-1; the D gene is possibly TRBD2 (5 bases). CDR3 amino acids: CASSLTRGGSAVNEQFF. The CDR3 bases are TGTGCCAGCAGCTTAACTCGCGGAGGATCGGCAGTCAATGAGCAGTTCTTC.